Below are 32 T cell receptor beta chains sequenced from a single sample in a study of blood T cell repertoires in COVID-19. The data were produced by immunoSEQ multiplex PCR, yet TCRdb's version contains in-frame clones alone and is incomplete. The repertoire holds fewer than 150,000 clones, with approximately 90% as singletons. Sample: peripheral blood. These receptor sequences come from a woman in her 70s who had recovered from COVID-19.

The chain combines TRBV30 with TRBJ1-5; 7 bases match TRBD1. The CDR3 has 14 amino acids. The germline gives CDR1 GTSNPN, CDR2 SVGIG (reference sequence). J lost 3 bases, V lost 2 bases, and 4 bases had no gene match. The CDR3 protein is CAWSKGQLNQPQHF. For the CDR3, the DNA is TGTGCCTGGAGTAAGGGACAGCTCAATCAGCCCCAGCATTTT. Together with reference TRBV30 and TRBJ1-5, the CDR3 gives the full variable domain: SQTIHQWPATLVQPVGSPLSLECTVEGTSNPNLYWYRQAAGRGLQLLFYSVGIGQISSEVPQNLSASRPQDRQFILSSKKLLLSDSGFYLCAWSKGQLNQPQHFGDGTRLSIL.

This sequence joins TRBV30 and TRBJ2-5; no reliable D call. With 1 base removed from V and 7 bases from J, the gap between germline ends came to 10 bases. Germline V lookup: CDR1 GTSNPN, CDR2 SVGIG (reference sequence). This CDR3 contains 12 residues. The CDR3 DNA follows: TGTGCCTGGAGTGCCCAAGAGAGGACCCAGTACTTC. Its protein product is CAWSAQERTQYF.

As regards this clone: At one end the junction does not follow the germline gene, possibly because of a read error. This chain joins TRBV5-8 and TRBJ2-4; 7 bases are shared with TRBD2. Germline assignment: CDR1 SGHTS and CDR2 YDEGEE. The CDR3 covers 14 residues. The CDR3 spells CASTLSGVKDIQYF. CDR3 in DNA: TGTGCCAGCACCTTGAGCGGGGTTAAAGACATTCAGTACTTC.

The DNA for the CDR3 is TGTGCCACCAGCAGAGACCGCAGACAGGGAGGGCAGTACTTC. Its protein is CATSRDRRQGGQYF. The chain has TRBV15 and TRBJ2-7; a possible D gene is TRBD1 (7 bases). The V end was cut by 0 bases, the J end by 9 bases, with 15 bases between. CDR3 length: 14 residues. Germline CDR1 reads LNHNV; CDR2 reads YYDKDF (reference sequence).

The chain has TRBV7-2 and TRBJ1-1; D ambiguous. V was cut by 5 bases and J by 4 bases, with 8 bases left in between. Germline V lookup: CDR1 SGHTA, CDR2 FQGNSA. This CDR3 comprises 12 residues. This CDR3 reads CASSPVATEAFF. The CDR3 nucleotides are TGTGCCAGCAGCCCAGTGGCCACTGAAGCTTTCTTT.

The chain is built from TRBV4-3 and TRBJ2-1; TRBD2 matches at 10 bases. The germline V gene encodes CDR1 LGHNA and CDR2 YSLEER. The CDR3 loop spans 16 amino acids. The V segment lost 5 bases and the J segment 7 bases; nucleotides outside the gene matches: 11. This CDR3 is CASSKSGGARGNEQFF. The DNA of the CDR3 is TGCGCCAGCAGCAAAAGCGGGGGGGCCAGGGGAAATGAGCAGTTCTTC.

This chain uses TRBV27 with TRBJ1-5; weak D call: TRBD1 (5 bases). V shed 0 bases and J shed 3 bases, with 9 bases lying between them. CDR1 is MNHEY, CDR2 SMNVEV, per germline (reference sequence). There are 15 residues in the CDR3. CDR3 protein: CASSLSPRVNQPQHF. DNA for the CDR3: TGTGCCAGCAGTTTATCGCCCAGGGTCAATCAGCCCCAGCATTTT.

The CDR3 coding sequence is TGTGCCAGCAGTTTATGGGTCAGGGTATCTAACTATGGCTACACCTTC. This sequence encodes CASSLWVRVSNYGYTF. The chain has TRBV27 and TRBJ1-2; TRBD1 is a possible D gene (5 bases). V was shortened by 1 base and J by 0 bases, with 12 bases between the two germline ends. This CDR3 is 16 amino acids long. From germline, CDR1 is MNHEY and CDR2 SMNVEV (reference sequence).

V usage is TRBV27 and J usage is TRBJ1-2, with D maybe TRBD1 (6 bases). CDR1 and CDR2 from the germline V gene are MNHEY and SMNVEV (reference sequence). The length of the CDR3 is 12 residues. Trimming pared 5 bases from V and 4 bases from J, leaving 8 bases between. In nucleotides, the CDR3 is TGTGCCAGCAGTGAAGGGGGCTATGGCTACACCTTC. Translated: CASSEGGYGYTF.

The genes are TRBV9 and TRBJ2-5, with 10 positions matching TRBD2. V lost 0 bases, J lost 5 bases, and 4 bases stayed unmatched. Germline CDR1 SGDLS, CDR2 YYNGEE. This CDR3 region has 15 residues. The DNA of the CDR3 is TGTGCCAGCAGCGTAGGGCTAGCGGGGGCCGAGACCCAGTACTTC. This translates into CASSVGLAGAETQYF.

This chain connects TRBV5-1 to TRBJ2-5, with D possibly matching TRBD1 (6 bases). Trimming left V 3 bases short and J 5 bases short, with 17 bases between. The CDR3 is made up of 15 amino acids. Germline assignment: CDR1 SGHRS and CDR2 YFSETQ. The CDR3 protein is CASSSRQVSQETQYF. The CDR3 coding sequence is TGCGCCAGCAGCTCCAGACAGGTATCCCAGGAGACCCAGTACTTC.

The V gene is TRBV28, the J gene TRBJ2-7; D is perhaps TRBD2 (6 bases). V dropped 5 bases and J dropped 0 bases, with 14 bases sitting between them. Germline V gene data show CDR1 as MDHEN and CDR2 as SYDVKM. The CDR3 runs 15 residues. The CDR3 bases are TGTGCCAGCAGTCCCTGGGTGCGGGACTCCTACGAGCAGTACTTC. Protein sequence: CASSPWVRDSYEQYF. The variable domain in full, with the rest retrieved from reference TRBV28 and TRBJ2-7, is DVKVTQSSRYLVKRTGEKVFLECVQDMDHENMFWYRQDPGLGLRLIYFSYDVKMKEKGDIPEGYSVSREKKERFSLILESASTNQTSMYLCASSPWVRDSYEQYFGPGTRLTVT.

This clone was counted a few times. This chain connects TRBV7-2 to TRBJ2-7, with TRBD1 matching over 11 bases. Germline CDR1 and CDR2: SGHTA and FQGNSA. Unmatched junction bases numbered 9, after V lost 5 bases and J lost 0 bases. This CDR3 spans 17 amino acids. CDR3 nucleotide sequence: TGTGCCAGCAGCGCCCGGGTAGGGACAGGGGGCTCCTACGAGCAGTACTTC. The encoded protein is CASSARVGTGGSYEQYF.

The rearrangement joins TRBV7-3 to TRBJ2-7; D might be TRBD1 (5 bases). V dropped 2 bases and J dropped 4 bases, with 15 bases sitting between them. Germline V CDR1 and CDR2: SGHTA, FQGTGA. The CDR3 length is 15 residues. CDR3 nucleotide sequence: TGTGCCAGCAGCTTAGGGGCAGGGAAATCATACGAGCAGTACTTC. This sequence encodes CASSLGAGKSYEQYF.

The genes are TRBV9 and TRBJ2-5; 10 bases are a match to TRBD2. CDR3 length: 16 amino acids. The junction had 10 bases not matched to a gene; V was cut back by 3 bases and J by 5 bases. Germline CDR1 and CDR2: SGDLS and YYNGEE. As DNA, the CDR3 is TGTGCCAGCAGCGGGCTTAGCGGGGGGCCTACTGAGACCCAGTACTTC. Its protein product is CASSGLSGGPTETQYF.

This clone was seen more than once but under ten times. This chain links TRBV5-1 with TRBJ1-6; D is ambiguous. Germline lookup yields CDR1 SGHRS and CDR2 YFSETQ. The CDR3 sequence is 13 residues long. V lost 0 bases to trimming and J lost 7 bases, with 5 bases between them. CDR3 in DNA: TGCGCCAGCAGCTTGGAAGCGAATTCACCCCTCCACTTT. It translates to CASSLEANSPLHF.

The chain carries TRBV19 and TRBJ2-1; TRBD2 agrees at 9 bases. The CDR3 has 15 residues. The V gene end was trimmed by 8 bases and the J gene end by 0 bases; junction bases not matched to a gene: 5. Germline CDR1 is LNHDA and CDR2 is SQIVND (reference sequence). The CDR3 DNA follows: TGTGCCAGTCGATTAGCGGGAGTCTCCTACAATGAGCAGTTCTTC. Translated, it gives CASRLAGVSYNEQFF.

The V and J genes are TRBV5-1 and TRBJ2-5; TRBD1 aligns across 9 bases. The CDR3 runs 14 residues. The J segment lost 5 bases and the V segment lost 4 bases, leaving 6 bases of the junction unmatched. Germline loops: CDR1 SGHRS, CDR2 YFSETQ. The CDR3 DNA follows: TGCGCCAGCAGCGGGGGACAGGGAGGGGAGACCCAGTACTTC. Its translation is CASSGGQGGETQYF. Full variable domain (rest looked up from reference TRBV5-1 and TRBJ2-5): KAGVTQTPRYLIKTRGQQVTLSCSPISGHRSVSWYQQTPGQGLQFLFEYFSETQRNKGNFPGRFSGRQFSNSRSEMNVSTLELGDSALYLCASSGGQGGETQYFGPGTRLLVL.

The gene calls are TRBV16 and TRBJ1-5; 9 nucleotides match TRBD1. CDR3 size: 19 residues. V was clipped by 0 bases and J by 0 bases; unmatched bases: 9. Germline CDR1 is KGHSY and CDR2 is FQNENV. The CDR3: CASSQSTGQGFFSNQPQHF. In DNA form, the CDR3 reads TGTGCCAGCAGCCAATCGACCGGACAGGGGTTCTTTAGCAATCAGCCCCAGCATTTT.

The V gene is TRBV29-1, the J gene TRBJ2-1; D not certain. Trimming pared 0 bases from V and 8 bases from J, leaving 5 bases between. CDR1 SQVTM and CDR2 ANQGSEA come from the germline V gene. This CDR3 has 11 residues. The CDR3 loop reads CSVEEGHEQFF. Written as DNA, the CDR3 is TGCAGCGTTGAAGAGGGCCATGAGCAGTTCTTC.

The CDR3 sequence: CASSLQAGAFYNEQFF. DNA of the CDR3: TGTGCCAGCAGCTTACAAGCGGGAGCATTCTACAATGAGCAGTTCTTC. V is TRBV7-2 and J is TRBJ2-1, with TRBD2 matching 8 bases. The length of the CDR3 is 16 residues. Germline CDR1 is SGHTA and CDR2 is FQGNSA. V lost 2 bases, J lost 3 bases, and 6 bases stayed unmatched.

The rearrangement joins TRBV4-3 to TRBJ2-3, with TRBD2 matching over 8 bases. Germline V gives CDR1 LGHNA, CDR2 YSLEER. The CDR3 is 15 amino acids. Germline trimming cut 1 base from V and 2 bases from J; bases unmatched to any gene: 2. CDR3 sequence (DNA): TGCGCCAGCAGCCAAGGAGCGGGGGTCACAGATACGCAGTATTTT. Translation: CASSQGAGVTDTQYF.

The chain links TRBV2 to TRBJ1-2; the D gene is possibly TRBD1 (5 bases). The CDR3 has 15 residues. Trimming shortened V by 3 bases and J by 5 bases, and 16 bases separated the two germline ends. Germline lookup yields CDR1 SNHLY and CDR2 FYNNEI. The CDR3 DNA reads TGTGCCAGCAGTGAGTTGCGGGGGAGAGGGTATGGCTACACCTTC. Translating gives CASSELRGRGYGYTF.

The rearrangement uses TRBV10-3 and TRBJ2-3; 10 bases are a match to TRBD2. There are 19 residues in the CDR3. CDR1 is ENHRY, CDR2 SYGVKD, per germline. Trimming at V came to 3 bases and at J to 1 base, leaving 13 bases not matched to a gene. The CDR3 nucleotides read TGTGCCATCAGTGATCCGTTAGTCTCACTAGCGGGGCGCACAGATACGCAGTATTTT. Translated: CAISDPLVSLAGRTDTQYF.

The chain recombines TRBV3-1 (or the pseudogene TRBV3-2) with TRBJ2-2; tentatively, D is TRBD1 (6 bases). Germline lookup yields CDR1 LGHDT and CDR2 YNNKEL (reference sequence). This CDR3 has 15 residues. With 1 base removed from V and 7 bases from J, the gap between germline ends came to 13 bases. The CDR3 DNA is TGTGCCAGCAGCCAAGGTCGGACAGTTAACGGGGAGCTGTTTTTT. Its protein is CASSQGRTVNGELFF.

The chain recombines TRBV18 with TRBJ1-2; 7 nucleotides line up with TRBD1. CDR1 and CDR2 from the germline V gene are KGHSH and LQKENI. Trimming took 6 bases from V and 4 from J; bases not matched to a gene: 14. The CDR3 sequence is 16 residues long. The CDR3 DNA follows: TGTGCCAGCTCCCAAGACTACAGGGGAGGAAGCTATGGCTACACCTTC. Translation gives CASSQDYRGGSYGYTF.

The chain links TRBV7-2 to TRBJ2-2; 10 nucleotides agree with TRBD2. The CDR3 has 15 amino acids. Losses at the gene ends were 2 bases for V and 5 bases for J; bases not matched to a gene: 2. Per germline, CDR1 SGHTA and CDR2 FQGNSA. CDR3 nucleotide sequence: TGTGCCAGCAGCTTACTAGCGGGAGCTACCGGGGAGCTGTTTTTT. It yields the protein CASSLLAGATGELFF.

The chain links TRBV2 to TRBJ1-5, with a tentative D call TRBD1 (6 bases). The germline V gene has CDR1 SNHLY and CDR2 FYNNEI. The V end lost 6 bases, the J end lost 7 bases, and 13 bases lay between the germline ends. The CDR3 runs to 13 residues. CDR3 protein: CASRLRGQQPQHF. The CDR3 DNA reads as TGTGCCAGCAGGTTGAGGGGACAACAGCCCCAGCATTTT.

The rearrangement links TRBV7-2 to TRBJ1-5, with D uncertain. Germline V gives CDR1 SGHTA, CDR2 FQGNSA. V lost 1 base, J lost 3 bases, and 10 bases lay in between. This CDR3 contains 15 residues. The CDR3 nucleotides are TGTGCCAGCAGCTTAGTGTCGGGGAACAATCAGCCCCAGCATTTT. This encodes CASSLVSGNNQPQHF.

The rearrangement joins TRBV5-4 to TRBJ1-2; no reliable D call. CDR1 SGHNT and CDR2 YYREEE come from the germline V gene (reference sequence). Trimming took 0 bases from V and 2 from J, leaving 5 bases between them. This CDR3 is 13 amino acids long. CDR3 sequence (DNA): TGTGCCAGCAGCTTGGGGGAGAACTATGGCTACACCTTC. Protein: CASSLGENYGYTF.

The J gene is TRBJ1-1, the V gene TRBV7-3; TRBD1 might be the D (5 bases). Germline V gene sequence: CDR1 SGHTA, CDR2 FQGTGA. Trimming pared 3 bases from V and 1 base from J, leaving 9 bases between. The CDR3 contains 14 residues. CDR3 coding DNA: TGTGCCAGCAGCTTGACCACAGGGAACACTGAAGCTTTCTTT. It is translated as CASSLTTGNTEAFF. The full variable domain, its missing parts supplied by reference TRBV7-3 and TRBJ1-1, is GAGVSQTPSNKVTEKGKYVELRCDPISGHTALYWYRQSLGQGPEFLIYFQGTGAADDSGLPNDRFFAVRPEGSVSTLKIQRTERGDSAVYLCASSLTTGNTEAFFGQGTRLTVV.

The chain uses TRBV27 and TRBJ2-5; 11 positions match TRBD1. After removal of 5 bases from V and 1 base from J, the junction contained 3 bases not matched to a gene. Germline V CDR1 and CDR2: MNHEY, SMNVEV (reference sequence). The CDR3 loop spans 15 amino acids. CDR3 amino acids: CASSRGQGGQETQYF. The CDR3 bases are TGTGCCAGCAGTAGGGGACAGGGGGGCCAAGAGACCCAGTACTTC.